This TCR beta chain was recorded in a study of cytomegalovirus exposure and HLA in healthy donors. Points from the study as a whole: In a later analysis, TCR beta V- and J-gene trimming was associated with a missense DCLRE1C variant. Accurate HLA-A and HLA-B prediction from TCR beta sequences was reported for most subjects.

The CDR3 sequence is 14 residues long. Per germline, CDR1 PRHDT and CDR2 FYEKMQ (reference sequence). Trimming took 6 bases from V and 5 from J; bases not matched to a gene: 8. PCR primers comprised 60 Vbeta and 13 Jbeta primers. Clones were read by immunoSEQ multiplex PCR, and TCRdb kept only the in-frame ones, dropping some. Here the sample spans some 35,000 clones, roughly three quarters being singletons. A word on this clone: Its target is not known.

The sample taken for sequencing was PBMCs. The receptor comes from a man aged 25 to 45 in good health and CMV-seronegative. V and J are TRBV13 and TRBJ2-7, with TRBD1 matching over 9 bases. The CDR3 loop reads CASRLDRGKNEQYF. For the CDR3, the DNA is TGTGCCAGCAGATTGGACAGGGGAAAAAACGAGCAGTACTTC. The full variable domain, in which reference TRBV13 and TRBJ2-7 provide the parts outside the CDR3, is AAGVIQSPRHLIKEKRETATLKCYPIPRHDTVYWYQQGPGQDPQFLISFYEKMQSDKGSIPDRFSAQQFSDYHSELNMSSLELGDSALYFCASRLDRGKNEQYFGPGTRLTVT.